A selection of T cell receptor beta chains follows, all from one sample in a study of OX40 agonist ivuxolimab in advanced cancers. The method was immunoSEQ multiplex PCR; TCRdb's version includes in-frame clones alone and lacks a portion of them. The table lists fewer than 65,000 clones, 90% to 95% of them singletons. Sequences were derived from CD4+ or CD8+ T cells sorted from blood, sampled in a trial of the OX40 agonist ivuxolimab. Receptors originate from an adult with an advanced solid tumor such as melanoma, head and neck, liver or kidney cancer. Each CDR3 is given with its conserved first and last residue. The order of the fields is V gene, clone size, D gene, J gene, CDR3 DNA, CDR3 protein. The D gene is left open where the match is weak. Only some rows state a clone size, as once, few, many or a class for expanded clones.

V gene: TRBV7-9; clone size: -; D gene: -; J gene: TRBJ2-1; CDR3 DNA: TGTGCCAGCAGCTACACGGGGTACAATGAGCAGTTCTTC; CDR3 protein: CASSYTGYNEQFF
V gene: TRBV27; clone size: -; D gene: -; J gene: TRBJ2-1; CDR3 DNA: TGTGCCAGCAGTTTCCTTCCCCGGGGGAGCTCCTACAATGAGCAGTTCTTC; CDR3 protein: CASSFLPRGSSYNEQFF
V gene: TRBV25-1; clone size: -; D gene: -; J gene: TRBJ2-7; CDR3 DNA: TGTGCCAGCAGTGAATGGGACGGCACCTACGAGCAGTACTTC; CDR3 protein: CASSEWDGTYEQYF
V gene: TRBV6-5; clone size: -; D gene: TRBD1; J gene: TRBJ1-2; CDR3 DNA: TGTGCCAGCACCAAGGGGGCCGAAACTAACTATGGCTACACCTTC; CDR3 protein: CASTKGAETNYGYTF
V gene: TRBV7-8; clone size: -; D gene: TRBD1; J gene: TRBJ2-3; CDR3 DNA: TGTGCCAGCAGCGAATGGGGACAGGGTTCAGATACGCAGTATTTT; CDR3 protein: CASSEWGQGSDTQYF
V gene: TRBV9; clone size: -; D gene: -; J gene: TRBJ1-1; CDR3 DNA: TGTGCCAGCAGCGCCCCAATCGCAGGGATGAACACTGAAGCTTTCTTT; CDR3 protein: CASSAPIAGMNTEAFF
V gene: TRBV9; clone size: once; D gene: -; J gene: TRBJ2-3; CDR3 DNA: TGTGCCAGCAGCCCAACCAGGGATAGCACAGATACGCAGTATTTT; CDR3 protein: CASSPTRDSTDTQYF
V gene: TRBV7-3; clone size: -; D gene: -; J gene: TRBJ2-3; CDR3 DNA: TGTGCCAGCAGCTTAAGTGGCACCCACACAGATACGCAGTATTTT; CDR3 protein: CASSLSGTHTDTQYF
V gene: TRBV7-2; clone size: -; D gene: -; J gene: TRBJ1-4; CDR3 DNA: TGTGCCAGCAGCCCTGGGATAGCAACTAATGAAAAACTGTTTTTT; CDR3 protein: CASSPGIATNEKLFF
V gene: TRBV2; clone size: -; D gene: -; J gene: TRBJ2-2; CDR3 DNA: TGTGCCATCCCAATCGGACTCAGTCTCGGGAACACCGGGGAGCTGTTTTTT; CDR3 protein: CAIPIGLSLGNTGELFF
V gene: TRBV9; clone size: -; D gene: -; J gene: TRBJ1-1; CDR3 DNA: TGTGCCAGCAGCGGGGACGGGGCTGAAGCTTTCTTT; CDR3 protein: CASSGDGAEAFF
V gene: TRBV2; clone size: -; D gene: -; J gene: TRBJ2-1; CDR3 DNA: TGTGCCAGCAGGAGGGGGGGTAGGGATGAGCAGTTCTTC; CDR3 protein: CASRRGGRDEQFF
V gene: TRBV6-1; clone size: -; D gene: -; J gene: TRBJ1-1; CDR3 DNA: TGTGCCAGCCGACAAGCGTATCTGAACACTGAAGCTTTCTTT; CDR3 protein: CASRQAYLNTEAFF
V gene: TRBV7-9; clone size: once; D gene: -; J gene: TRBJ1-2; CDR3 DNA: TGTGCCAGCAGCACCCCGGGGGCAGGTGGCTACACCTTC; CDR3 protein: CASSTPGAGGYTF
V gene: TRBV5-6; clone size: -; D gene: TRBD1; J gene: TRBJ2-7; CDR3 DNA: TGTGCCAGCAGCTGGCCGACAGGGAGCTCCTACGAGCAGTACTTC; CDR3 protein: CASSWPTGSSYEQYF
V gene: TRBV7-8; clone size: -; D gene: -; J gene: TRBJ1-1; CDR3 DNA: TGTGCCAGCAGCACAGGGAACACTGAAGCTTTCTTT; CDR3 protein: CASSTGNTEAFF
V gene: TRBV19; clone size: once; D gene: -; J gene: TRBJ2-1; CDR3 DNA: TGTGCCAGTAGGGACTACAATGAGCAGTTCTTC; CDR3 protein: CASRDYNEQFF
V gene: TRBV28; clone size: -; D gene: TRBD1; J gene: TRBJ2-3; CDR3 DNA: TGTGCCAGCCGGATGGGACAGGAAAGACTCTACACAGATACGCAGTATTTT; CDR3 protein: CASRMGQERLYTDTQYF
V gene: TRBV25-1; clone size: once; D gene: -; J gene: TRBJ2-2; CDR3 DNA: TGTGCAGGGGGTAAAACCGGGGAGCTGTTTTTT; CDR3 protein: CAGGKTGELFF
V gene: TRBV7-9; clone size: -; D gene: -; J gene: TRBJ1-1; CDR3 DNA: TGTGCCAGCAGCTTAGGGCAGAACACTGAAGCTTTCTTT; CDR3 protein: CASSLGQNTEAFF
V gene: TRBV5-4; clone size: -; D gene: -; J gene: TRBJ2-1; CDR3 DNA: TGTGCCAGCAGCGTCGGCTATGAGCAGTTCTTC; CDR3 protein: CASSVGYEQFF
V gene: TRBV13; clone size: -; D gene: TRBD1; J gene: TRBJ2-7; CDR3 DNA: TGTGCCAGCAGCTTTGGGACAGAATCTTACGAGCAGTACTTC; CDR3 protein: CASSFGTESYEQYF
V gene: TRBV9; clone size: -; D gene: -; J gene: TRBJ2-1; CDR3 DNA: TGTGCCAGCAGCGTAGGGGTGGGAACGTCCTACAATGAGCAGTTCTTC; CDR3 protein: CASSVGVGTSYNEQFF
V gene: TRBV7-8; clone size: -; D gene: TRBD1; J gene: TRBJ2-4; CDR3 DNA: TGTGCCAGCAGCTTTGAGCCAGGGGGCCGCACCGTTCAGTACTTC; CDR3 protein: CASSFEPGGRTVQYF
V gene: TRBV7-8; clone size: -; D gene: -; J gene: TRBJ2-7; CDR3 DNA: TGTGCCAGCAGCTTAGGGGCCAGTGGTTACGAGCAGTACTTC; CDR3 protein: CASSLGASGYEQYF
V gene: TRBV7-3; clone size: -; D gene: -; J gene: TRBJ2-3; CDR3 DNA: TGTGCCAGCAGCTTAAGGGAAGGAGATACGCAGTATTTT; CDR3 protein: CASSLREGDTQYF
V gene: TRBV30; clone size: once; D gene: -; J gene: TRBJ2-1; CDR3 DNA: TGTGCCTGGACCTCAACCAGCTCCTACAATGAGCAGTTCTTC; CDR3 protein: CAWTSTSSYNEQFF
V gene: TRBV11-2; clone size: once; D gene: TRBD2; J gene: TRBJ2-7; CDR3 DNA: TGTGCCAGCAGCCCATTAGCGGGAGGGTTGTTCGAGCAGTACTTC; CDR3 protein: CASSPLAGGLFEQYF
V gene: TRBV6-5; clone size: once; D gene: -; J gene: TRBJ2-1; CDR3 DNA: TGTGCCAGCAGTCCGGGGCCCTACTATAGAGAGCAGTTCTTC; CDR3 protein: CASSPGPYYREQFF
V gene: TRBV29-1; clone size: -; D gene: TRBD2; J gene: TRBJ2-5; CDR3 DNA: TGCAGCGTTGGAGGGATTAGGGGGACTAGTTTAGGCGAGACCCAGTACTTC; CDR3 protein: CSVGGIRGTSLGETQYF
V gene: TRBV15; clone size: -; D gene: -; J gene: TRBJ1-5; CDR3 DNA: TGTGCCACCAGCACGGGGTATAGCAATCAGCCCCAGCATTTT; CDR3 protein: CATSTGYSNQPQHF
V gene: TRBV25-1; clone size: -; D gene: TRBD1; J gene: TRBJ2-7; CDR3 DNA: TGTGCCAGCAGTGGGGGGACAGGGCTCTACGAGCAGTACTTC; CDR3 protein: CASSGGTGLYEQYF
V gene: TRBV27; clone size: -; D gene: -; J gene: TRBJ2-2; CDR3 DNA: TGTGCCAGCAGTTTCCCATCTACCGGGGAGCTGTTTTTT; CDR3 protein: CASSFPSTGELFF
V gene: TRBV7-9; clone size: -; D gene: -; J gene: TRBJ2-3; CDR3 DNA: TGTGCCAGCAGAAACACTAGCACAGATACGCAGTATTTT; CDR3 protein: CASRNTSTDTQYF